The 19 T cell receptor beta chains listed next were all sequenced from one sample in a study of cytomegalovirus exposure and HLA in healthy donors. The PCR had 60 Vbeta and 13 Jbeta primers. TCRdb keeps only in-frame clones here, not all; method: immunoSEQ multiplex PCR. The table lists around 110,000 clones. The sample consisted of PBMCs. All receptors derive from a man younger than 45 in good health and CMV-seronegative.

The V gene is TRBV4-1, the J gene TRBJ2-7, with 8 positions matching TRBD1. CDR1 MGHRA and CDR2 YSYEKL come from the germline V gene. Trimming at V came to 2 bases and at J to 5 bases, leaving 5 bases not matched to a gene. This CDR3 is 14 amino acids long. The CDR3 sequence: CASSQRTGWDEQYF. CDR3 bases: TGCGCCAGCAGCCAAAGGACAGGGTGGGACGAGCAGTACTTC.

The CDR3 DNA reads TGTGCCAGCCACCCGACAGGGGTTAATTCACCCCTCCACTTT. It translates to CASHPTGVNSPLHF. V and J are TRBV6-5 and TRBJ1-6; TRBD1 agrees at 8 bases. There are 14 residues in the CDR3. The trim removed 8 bases at V and 6 bases at J, leaving 6 bases unmatched. CDR1 and CDR2 (germline): MNHEY, SVGAGI.

A remark on this clone: The same CDR3 is also encoded by other DNA sequences in this sample. The chain recombines TRBV5-1 with TRBJ1-2, with D uncertain. Germline V lookup: CDR1 SGHRS, CDR2 YFSETQ. The V and J ends lost 4 bases and 8 bases respectively, with 12 bases between them. The CDR3 covers 12 residues. CDR3 nucleotides: TGCGCCAGCAGCCTCCCCCCCGGGGGCTACACCTTC. Translated: CASSLPPGGYTF.

The rearrangement joins TRBV5-1 to TRBJ2-5; 9 nucleotides agree with TRBD1. Germline loops: CDR1 SGHRS, CDR2 YFSETQ. V lost 4 bases to trimming and J lost 2 bases; unmatched junction nucleotides: 3. The length of the CDR3 is 14 residues. In nucleotides, the CDR3 is TGCGCCAGCAGCGGTGGACAGGGGCAAGAGACCCAGTACTTC. It specifies CASSGGQGQETQYF.

The chain uses TRBV7-2 and TRBJ2-1, with D possibly matching TRBD1 (6 bases). Germline CDR1 and CDR2: SGHTA and FQGNSA. There are 16 residues in the CDR3. V dropped 5 bases and J dropped 0 bases, with 14 bases sitting between them. DNA of the CDR3: TGTGCCAGCAGCACAGGACAGCTTTTCTCCTACAATGAGCAGTTCTTC. Translated: CASSTGQLFSYNEQFF. The whole variable domain, remainder taken from reference TRBV7-2 and TRBJ2-1, is GAGVSQSPSNKVTEKGKDVELRCDPISGHTALYWYRQSLGQGLEFLIYFQGNSAPDKSGLPSDRFSAERTGGSVSTLTIQRTQQEDSAVYLCASSTGQLFSYNEQFFGPGTRLTVL.

The chain couples TRBV7-2 to TRBJ2-7; no firm D call. V was shortened by 1 base and J by 3 bases, with 13 bases between the two germline ends. This CDR3 spans 15 amino acids. The germline V gene has CDR1 SGHTA and CDR2 FQGNSA. The CDR3 bases are TGTGCCAGCAGCTTAGGCGCAATTCCGAGCTACGAGCAGTACTTC. Protein product: CASSLGAIPSYEQYF.

The CDR3 protein is CASRYEASGTEAFF. The CDR3 bases are TGTGCCAGCAGGTACGAGGCAAGCGGCACTGAAGCTTTCTTT. The rearrangement joins TRBV2 to TRBJ1-1; D unresolved. CDR1 is SNHLY, CDR2 FYNNEI, per germline. V lost 6 bases, J lost 4 bases, and 15 bases lay in between. This CDR3 is built from 14 residues.

This chain uses TRBV13 with TRBJ1-3; D might be TRBD1 (6 bases). This CDR3 contains 13 residues. Trimming removed 6 bases from V and 4 bases from J, with 10 bases in between. From germline, CDR1 is PRHDT and CDR2 FYEKMQ (reference sequence). DNA for the CDR3: TGTGCCAGCAGATTCGACAGGGGAAACACCATATATTTT. It translates to CASRFDRGNTIYF.

The chain carries TRBV7-2 and TRBJ1-1, with 10 bases fitting TRBD1. The CDR3 extends over 15 amino acids. Trimming removed 5 bases from V and 5 bases from J; junction bases left unmatched: 8. CDR1 is SGHTA and CDR2 is FQGNSA in the germline V gene. CDR3 nucleotide sequence: TGTGCCAGCAGCCGACAGGGGGCGGCCCAAACTGAAGCTTTCTTT. This encodes CASSRQGAAQTEAFF.

The chain is built from TRBV5-1 and TRBJ2-7; D is unresolved. V lost 2 bases and J lost 0, with 9 bases in between. CDR3 size: 14 residues. Germline CDR1 SGHRS, CDR2 YFSETQ. CDR3 sequence: CASSFSGSSYEQYF. The CDR3 nucleotides are TGCGCCAGCAGCTTCTCAGGAAGCTCCTACGAGCAGTACTTC.

The chain joins TRBV6-1 to TRBJ1-4; no firm D call. The CDR3 covers 16 residues. Trimming took 0 bases from V and 0 from J, leaving 8 bases between them. The V gene's germline CDR1 is MNHNS and CDR2 SASEGT. This CDR3 is CASSEARESTNEKLFF. DNA for the CDR3: TGTGCCAGCAGTGAAGCGAGGGAGTCAACTAATGAAAAACTGTTTTTT.

The V and J genes are TRBV9 and TRBJ1-2; perhaps TRBD1 as D (6 bases). V was shortened by 3 bases and J by 4 bases, with 19 bases between the two germline ends. The CDR3 runs to 16 residues. Germline V gene lookup returns CDR1 SGDLS and CDR2 YYNGEE. CDR3 region: CASSAASGQTIYGYTF. CDR3 DNA sequence: TGTGCCAGCAGCGCCGCCTCAGGACAGACCATCTATGGCTACACCTTC.

The V call is TRBV5-1, the J call TRBJ2-5; 7 bases align to TRBD2. The germline gives CDR1 SGHRS, CDR2 YFSETQ. This CDR3 has 14 amino acids. Trimming at V came to 3 bases and at J to 5 bases, leaving 7 bases not matched to a gene. CDR3 in DNA: TGCGCCAGCAGCTCCGAGCGGGGAGAGGAGACCCAGTACTTC. Residues: CASSSERGEETQYF.

This rearrangement joins TRBV18 to TRBJ1-5, with a tentative D call TRBD1 (5 bases). The CDR3 totals 13 residues. Trimming took 5 bases from V and 3 from J, leaving 8 bases between them. In germline, CDR1 is KGHSH, CDR2 LQKENI. The DNA for the CDR3 is TGTGCCAGCTCAGACAGCTCCAATCAGCCCCAGCATTTT. This sequence encodes CASSDSSNQPQHF.

The chain employs TRBV13 and TRBJ2-2; possibly TRBD2 for D (6 bases). This CDR3 has 17 amino acids. Germline CDR1 reads PRHDT; CDR2 reads FYEKMQ (reference sequence). The V gene lost 5 bases and the J gene lost 4 bases, with 20 bases spanning the gap. Here the CDR3 reads CASSALGLLEGTGELFF. The CDR3 DNA follows: TGTGCCAGCAGCGCCTTGGGACTCCTAGAGGGCACCGGGGAGCTGTTTTTT.

V gene TRBV9 combines with J gene TRBJ2-3, with 10 nucleotides matching TRBD2. The CDR3 is 16 amino acids. CDR1 SGDLS and CDR2 YYNGEE come from the germline V gene. Unmatched junction bases numbered 5, after V lost 3 bases and J lost 1 base. The chain's CDR3 is CASSASGGAGTDTQYF. In DNA form, the CDR3 reads TGTGCCAGCAGCGCGAGCGGGGGGGCCGGCACAGATACGCAGTATTTT.

This rearrangement joins TRBV7-9 to TRBJ1-5; D gene ambiguous. The CDR3 is 15 amino acids. CDR1 SEHNR and CDR2 FQNEAQ come from the germline V gene (reference sequence). V lost 1 base to trimming and J lost 6 bases, with 13 bases between them. CDR3 amino acids: CASSLGASSSQPQHF. The DNA for the CDR3 is TGTGCCAGCAGCTTAGGGGCCTCATCCAGTCAGCCCCAGCATTTT.

The rearrangement links TRBV29-1 to TRBJ2-3; D might be TRBD2 (5 bases). This CDR3 region has 14 residues. Germline-derived CDR1 and CDR2 are SQVTM and ANQGSEA. V lost 4 bases to trimming and J lost 2 bases, with 13 bases between them. The CDR3 sequence: CSVVSSSNTDTQYF. CDR3 in DNA: TGCAGCGTTGTATCTAGCTCGAACACAGATACGCAGTATTTT.

The rearrangement joins TRBV9 to TRBJ1-3; 7 bases agree with TRBD1. The CDR3 has 13 amino acids. CDR1 is SGDLS, CDR2 YYNGEE, per germline. With 2 bases clipped from V and 11 bases from J, the junction kept 7 bases outside the gene matches. CDR3 loop: CASSVRTGQSIYF. The CDR3 bases are TGTGCCAGCAGCGTCCGCACGGGACAGTCCATATATTTT.